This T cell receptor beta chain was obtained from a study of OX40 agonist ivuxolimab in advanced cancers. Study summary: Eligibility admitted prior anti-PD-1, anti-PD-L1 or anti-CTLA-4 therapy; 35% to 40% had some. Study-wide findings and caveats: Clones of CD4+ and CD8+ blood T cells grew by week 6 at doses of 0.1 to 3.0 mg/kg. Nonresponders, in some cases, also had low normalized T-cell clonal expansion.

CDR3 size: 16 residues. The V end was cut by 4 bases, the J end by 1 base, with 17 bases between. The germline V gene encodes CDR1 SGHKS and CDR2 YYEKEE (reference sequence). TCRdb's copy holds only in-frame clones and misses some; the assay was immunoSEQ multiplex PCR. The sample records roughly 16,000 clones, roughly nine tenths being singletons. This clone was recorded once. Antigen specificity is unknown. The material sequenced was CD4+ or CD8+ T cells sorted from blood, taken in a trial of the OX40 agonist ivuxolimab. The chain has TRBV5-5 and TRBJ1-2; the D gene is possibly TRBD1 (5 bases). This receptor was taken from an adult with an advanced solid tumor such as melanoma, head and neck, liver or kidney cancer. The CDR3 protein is CASSPQQVLSNYGYTF. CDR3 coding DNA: TGTGCCAGCAGCCCACAACAGGTCCTAAGTAACTATGGCTACACCTTC.